Below are 9 T cell receptor beta chains sequenced from a single sample in a study of CD8+CD57+ T cells in acquired aplastic anemia. According to the study, genomic DNA was the template for TCR beta VDJ and CDR3 profiling. TCRdb analysed the reads with MiXCR anew, one entry per CDR3 protein. This sample carries roughly 250,000 distinct CDR3 sequences, approximately 86% of them seen once, and the ten largest clones take less than 50%. Patients selected for sequencing had displayed CD8+CD57+ cell expansion by flow cytometry. What was sequenced was sorted CD4+, CD8+, or CD8+CD57+ T cells (not recorded which) from PBMCs. Receptors were obtained from a human donor with aplastic anemia.

A remark on this clonotype: At one end the junction does not follow the germline gene, possibly because of a read error. This rearrangement joins TRBV9 to TRBJ2-2; a possible D gene is TRBD2 (5 bases). CDR1 is SGDLS and CDR2 is YYNGEE in the germline V gene. The CDR3 has 12 amino acids. CDR3: CASSFVPGEQFF. The DNA of the CDR3 is TGTGCCAGCAGCTTTGTGCCCGGGGAGCAGTTTTTT. Full variable domain (missing parts from reference TRBV9 and TRBJ2-2): DSGVTQTPKHLITATGQRVTLRCSPRSGDLSVYWYQQSLDQGLQFLIQYYNGEERAKGNILERFSAQQFPDLHSELNLSSLELGDSALYFCASSFVPGEQFFGEGSRLTVL.

The chain uses TRBV5-6 and TRBJ1-5; D gene uncertain. Germline V CDR1 and CDR2: SGHDT, YYEEEE. Trimming cost V 4 bases and J 4 bases, with 15 bases left between them. There are 15 residues in the CDR3. CDR3 loop: CASSVGRARNQPQHF. The CDR3 coding sequence is TGTGCCAGCAGCGTGGGGAGGGCCCGAAATCAGCCCCAGCATTTT.

Regarding this clonotype: Lacking the conserved final phenylalanine or tryptophan, this CDR3 likely reflects a read error. The limits of the CDR3 on the DNA are not certain, so only TCRdb's listed CDR3 is given. V usage is TRBV2 and J usage is TRBJ1-5. Per germline, CDR1 SNHLY and CDR2 FYNNEI. The CDR3 adds up to 14 amino acids, both ends counted. This chain's CDR3 is CASGGSYSNQHPDA.

The V gene is TRBV7-9, the J gene TRBJ1-6; no clear D gene. Between the trimmed V and J ends, which lost 3 bases and 16 bases, there was a span of 25 bases. Per germline, CDR1 SEHNR and CDR2 FQNEAQ (reference sequence). This CDR3 is built from 16 residues. CDR3 sequence: CASSFRKSGESSQLHF. Written as DNA, the CDR3 is TGTGCCAGCAGCTTTCGGAAAAGCGGCGAGAGTTCACAGCTCCACTTT.

Comment on this clonotype: One junction end disagrees with the germline gene, perhaps due to a read error. This chain uses TRBV7-8 with TRBJ2-5, with a tentative D call TRBD1 (5 bases). Germline CDR1 and CDR2: SGHVS and FQNEAQ. This CDR3 spans 14 amino acids. The CDR3 protein is CANSWGSSHETQYF. The CDR3, as DNA: TGTGCCAACAGCTGGGGCTCCAGCCACGAGACGCAGTACTTC.

This chain uses TRBV9 with TRBJ2-1; D remains ambiguous. V lost 0 bases and J 8 bases, leaving 18 bases between the germline ends. CDR1 and CDR2 (germline): SGDLS, YYNGEE. The CDR3 is 16 amino acids. CDR3 coding DNA: TGTGCCAGCAGCGTAGGGTCAGATACGCAGTGCGATGAGCAGTTCTTC. It specifies CASSVGSDTQCDEQFF.

This clonotype was detected many times. The chain links TRBV20-1 to TRBJ2-5; 13 nucleotides line up with TRBD2. Trimming removed 5 bases from V and 1 base from J; junction bases left unmatched: 4. Germline V CDR1 and CDR2: DFQATT, SNEGSKA (reference sequence). The CDR3 has 15 residues. DNA for the CDR3: TGCAGTGCTCGGGGACTAGCGGGGTTCCAAGAGACCCAGTACTTC. Protein product: CSARGLAGFQETQYF.

This chain connects TRBV9 to TRBJ2-7, with a weak D call TRBD1 (6 bases). The germline V gene has CDR1 SGDLS and CDR2 YYNGEE. There are 16 residues in the CDR3. V shed 5 bases and J shed 8 bases, with 26 bases lying between them. CDR3 in DNA: TGTGCCAGCAGGGCACCGAGACAGGCGAACCTGGCCCAGCAGTACGTC. It encodes CASRAPRQANLAQQYV.

In regard to this clonotype: No conserved phenylalanine or tryptophan ends this CDR3, so it is likely a read error. No DNA is shown, since the ends of the CDR3 on it are uncertain; the CDR3 is the one TCRdb lists. This chain uses TRBV2 with TRBJ2-1; TRBD1, as called in the table, went unchecked against the DNA. The CDR3 is 16 residues long, counting both termini. The germline V gene has CDR1 SNHLY and CDR2 FYNNEI. This CDR3 reads CASSEANSRQPQQFVV.